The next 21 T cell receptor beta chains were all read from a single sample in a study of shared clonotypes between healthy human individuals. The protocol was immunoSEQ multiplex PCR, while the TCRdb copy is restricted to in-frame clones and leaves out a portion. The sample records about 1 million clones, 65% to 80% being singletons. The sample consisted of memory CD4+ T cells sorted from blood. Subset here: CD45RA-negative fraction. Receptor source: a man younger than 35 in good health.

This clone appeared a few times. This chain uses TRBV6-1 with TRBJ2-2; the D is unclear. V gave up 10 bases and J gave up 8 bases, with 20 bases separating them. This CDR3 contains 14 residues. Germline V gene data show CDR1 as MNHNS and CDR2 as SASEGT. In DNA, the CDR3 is TGTGCCACTACTTCCGGCACCCCAGTGGGGGAGCTGTTTTTT. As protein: CATTSGTPVGELFF.

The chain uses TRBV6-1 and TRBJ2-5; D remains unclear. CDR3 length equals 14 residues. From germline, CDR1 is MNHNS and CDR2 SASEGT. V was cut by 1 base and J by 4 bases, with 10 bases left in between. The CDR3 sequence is CASSEDLRRETQYF. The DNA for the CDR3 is TGTGCCAGCAGTGAAGACCTCCGGCGAGAGACCCAGTACTTC.

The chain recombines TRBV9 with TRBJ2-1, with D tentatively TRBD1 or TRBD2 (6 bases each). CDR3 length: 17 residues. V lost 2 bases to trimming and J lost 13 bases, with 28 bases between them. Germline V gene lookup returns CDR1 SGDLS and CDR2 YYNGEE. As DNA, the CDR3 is TGTGCCAGCAGCGTTGACTCGCAAGGGGGGAGATCAATGAAACAGTTCTTC. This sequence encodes CASSVDSQGGRSMKQFF. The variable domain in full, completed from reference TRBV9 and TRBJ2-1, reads DSGVTQTPKHLITATGQRVTLRCSPRSGDLSVYWYQQSLDQGLQFLIQYYNGEERAKGNILERFSAQQFPDLHSELNLSSLELGDSALYFCASSVDSQGGRSMKQFFGPGTRLTVL.

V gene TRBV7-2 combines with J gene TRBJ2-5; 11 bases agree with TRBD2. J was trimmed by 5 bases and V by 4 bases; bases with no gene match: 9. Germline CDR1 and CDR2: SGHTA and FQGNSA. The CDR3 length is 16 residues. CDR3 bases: TGTGCCAGCAGCTCCCGTAGCGGGAGGGCCGGGGAGACCCAGTACTTC. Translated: CASSSRSGRAGETQYF.

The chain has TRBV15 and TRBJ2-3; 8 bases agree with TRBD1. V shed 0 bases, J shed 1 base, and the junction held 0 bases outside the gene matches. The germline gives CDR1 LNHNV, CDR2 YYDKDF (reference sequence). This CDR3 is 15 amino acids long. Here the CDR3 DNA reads TGTGCCACCAGCAGAGAGACAGGGGGCACAGATACGCAGTATTTT. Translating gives CATSRETGGTDTQYF.

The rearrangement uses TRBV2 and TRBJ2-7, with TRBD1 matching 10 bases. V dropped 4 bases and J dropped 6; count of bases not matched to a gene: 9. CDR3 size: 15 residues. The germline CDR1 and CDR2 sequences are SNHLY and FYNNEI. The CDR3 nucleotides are TGTGCCAGCAGTGTTGGGACAGGGGTTACTAGCGAGCAGTACTTC. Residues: CASSVGTGVTSEQYF.

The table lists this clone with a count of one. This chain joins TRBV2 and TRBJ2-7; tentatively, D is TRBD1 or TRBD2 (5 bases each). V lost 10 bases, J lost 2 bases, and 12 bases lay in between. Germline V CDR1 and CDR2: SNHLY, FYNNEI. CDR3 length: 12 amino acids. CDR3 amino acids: CATGTGPYEQYF. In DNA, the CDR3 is TGTGCCACCGGGACGGGCCCCTACGAGCAGTACTTC.

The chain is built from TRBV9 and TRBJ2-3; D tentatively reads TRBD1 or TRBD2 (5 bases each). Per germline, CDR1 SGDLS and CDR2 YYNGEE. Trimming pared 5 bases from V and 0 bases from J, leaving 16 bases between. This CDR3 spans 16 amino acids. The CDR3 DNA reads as TGTGCCAGCAGAGCACCGTTATGGGACAGCACAGATACGCAGTATTTT. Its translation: CASRAPLWDSTDTQYF.

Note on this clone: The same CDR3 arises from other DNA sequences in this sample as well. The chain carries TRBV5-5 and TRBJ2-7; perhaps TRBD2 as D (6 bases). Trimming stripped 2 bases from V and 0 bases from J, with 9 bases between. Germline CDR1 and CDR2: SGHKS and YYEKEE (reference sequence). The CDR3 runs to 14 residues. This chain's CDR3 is CASSFSGHSYEQYF. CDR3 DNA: TGTGCCAGCAGCTTCAGCGGGCACTCCTACGAGCAGTACTTC.

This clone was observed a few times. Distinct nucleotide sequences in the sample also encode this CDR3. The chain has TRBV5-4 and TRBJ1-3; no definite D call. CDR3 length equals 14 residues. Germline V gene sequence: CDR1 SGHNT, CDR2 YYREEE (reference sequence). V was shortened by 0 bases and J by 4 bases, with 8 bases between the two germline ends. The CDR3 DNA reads TGTGCCAGCAGCTTGGTAGGGTCCGGAAACACCATATATTTT. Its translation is CASSLVGSGNTIYF.

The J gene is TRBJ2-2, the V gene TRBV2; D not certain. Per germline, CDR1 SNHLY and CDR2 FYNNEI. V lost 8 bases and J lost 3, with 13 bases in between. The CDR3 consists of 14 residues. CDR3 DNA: TGTGCCAGCGGTCGGACCGACTACACCGGGGAGCTGTTTTTT. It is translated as CASGRTDYTGELFF.

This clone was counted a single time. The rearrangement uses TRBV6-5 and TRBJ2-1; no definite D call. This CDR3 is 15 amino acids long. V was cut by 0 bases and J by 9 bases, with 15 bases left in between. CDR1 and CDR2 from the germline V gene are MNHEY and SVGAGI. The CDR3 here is CASSYSSGIPIEQFF. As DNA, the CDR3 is TGTGCCAGCAGTTACTCGAGTGGGATCCCAATTGAGCAGTTCTTC.

CDR3 sequence: CASSSGATGQETQYF. CDR3 in DNA: TGCGCCAGCAGCTCCGGGGCGACAGGTCAAGAGACCCAGTACTTC. The genes are TRBV5-1 and TRBJ2-5; weak D call: TRBD1 (6 bases). Per germline, CDR1 SGHRS and CDR2 YFSETQ. CDR3 length equals 15 residues. Trimming cost V 3 bases and J 2 bases, with 14 bases left between them.

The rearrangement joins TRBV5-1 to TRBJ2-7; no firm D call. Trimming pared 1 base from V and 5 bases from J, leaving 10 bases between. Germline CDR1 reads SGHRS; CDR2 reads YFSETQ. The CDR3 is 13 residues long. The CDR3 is CASSLLWYDEQYF. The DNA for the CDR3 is TGCGCCAGCAGCTTGCTTTGGTATGACGAGCAGTACTTC.

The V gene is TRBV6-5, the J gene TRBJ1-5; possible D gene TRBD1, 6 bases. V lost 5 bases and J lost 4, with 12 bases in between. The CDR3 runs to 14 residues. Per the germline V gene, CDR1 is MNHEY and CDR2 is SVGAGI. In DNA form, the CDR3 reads TGTGCCAGCAGTGGGCAGGGGCTAAATCAGCCCCAGCATTTT. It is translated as CASSGQGLNQPQHF.

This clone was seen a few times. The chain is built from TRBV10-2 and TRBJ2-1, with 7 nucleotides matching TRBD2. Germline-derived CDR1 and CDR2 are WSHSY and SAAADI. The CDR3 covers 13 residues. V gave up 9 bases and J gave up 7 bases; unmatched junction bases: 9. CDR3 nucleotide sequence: TGCGCCAGTCTTGCCCCCGGGGGGAATGAGCAGTTCTTC. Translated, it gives CASLAPGGNEQFF.

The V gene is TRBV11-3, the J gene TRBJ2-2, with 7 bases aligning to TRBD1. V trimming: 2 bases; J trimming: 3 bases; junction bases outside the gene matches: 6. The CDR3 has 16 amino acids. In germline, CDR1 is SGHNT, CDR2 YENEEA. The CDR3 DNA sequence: TGTGCCAGCAGCTTACAAGGGGGCAAGTACACCGGGGAGCTGTTTTTT. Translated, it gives CASSLQGGKYTGELFF.

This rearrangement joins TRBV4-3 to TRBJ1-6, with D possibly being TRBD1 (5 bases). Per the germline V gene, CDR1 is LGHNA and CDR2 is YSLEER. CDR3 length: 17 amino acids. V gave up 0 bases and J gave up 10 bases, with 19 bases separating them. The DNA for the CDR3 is TGCGCCAGCAGCCAAGATGTGGGACTGCGGGCTCTATCACCCCTCCACTTT. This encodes CASSQDVGLRALSPLHF.

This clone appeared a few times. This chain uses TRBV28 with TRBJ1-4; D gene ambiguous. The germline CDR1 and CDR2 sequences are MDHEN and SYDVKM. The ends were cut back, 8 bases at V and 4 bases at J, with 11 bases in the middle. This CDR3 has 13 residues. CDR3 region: CASGGVNNEKLFF. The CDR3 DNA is TGTGCCAGCGGCGGGGTCAATAATGAAAAACTGTTTTTT.

The CDR3 coding sequence is TGCGCCAGCAGCCAAACCACCCCGGGGGGCAATCAGCCCCAGCATTTT. Translation: CASSQTTPGGNQPQHF. The V and J genes are TRBV4-1 and TRBJ1-5; D is possibly TRBD1 (5 bases). The CDR3 has 16 residues. V gave up 2 bases and J gave up 2 bases, with 13 bases separating them. Germline V CDR1 and CDR2: MGHRA, YSYEKL.

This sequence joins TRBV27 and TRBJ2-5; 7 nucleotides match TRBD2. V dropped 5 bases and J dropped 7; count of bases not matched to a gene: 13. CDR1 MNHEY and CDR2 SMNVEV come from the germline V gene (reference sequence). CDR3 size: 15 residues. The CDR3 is CASSPTTGRGVTQYF. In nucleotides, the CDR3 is TGTGCCAGCAGTCCAACGACGGGCCGGGGGGTGACCCAGTACTTC.